This TCR beta chain was obtained from a study of tumor-infiltrating lymphocytes in localized non-small cell lung cancer. Sequenced by immunoSEQ multiplex PCR; TCRdb stores in-frame clones only, minus some. This sample has about 25,000 clones, with 55% to 75% found just once. This sequence was found in a human donor with non-small cell lung cancer. The specimen sequenced was lung tumor tissue.

CDR3 protein: CASSPGTGATLTEAFF. The DNA for the CDR3 is TGTGCCAGCAGCCCCGGGACAGGGGCTACCCTCACTGAAGCTTTCTTT. The J gene is TRBJ1-1, the V gene TRBV9; TRBD1 aligns across 10 bases. This CDR3 region has 16 residues. The junction had 10 bases not matched to a gene; V was cut back by 4 bases and J by 4 bases. Germline CDR1 reads SGDLS; CDR2 reads YYNGEE. Full variable domain (remainder filled in from reference TRBV9 and TRBJ1-1): DSGVTQTPKHLITATGQRVTLRCSPRSGDLSVYWYQQSLDQGLQFLIQYYNGEERAKGNILERFSAQQFPDLHSELNLSSLELGDSALYFCASSPGTGATLTEAFFGQGTRLTVV.